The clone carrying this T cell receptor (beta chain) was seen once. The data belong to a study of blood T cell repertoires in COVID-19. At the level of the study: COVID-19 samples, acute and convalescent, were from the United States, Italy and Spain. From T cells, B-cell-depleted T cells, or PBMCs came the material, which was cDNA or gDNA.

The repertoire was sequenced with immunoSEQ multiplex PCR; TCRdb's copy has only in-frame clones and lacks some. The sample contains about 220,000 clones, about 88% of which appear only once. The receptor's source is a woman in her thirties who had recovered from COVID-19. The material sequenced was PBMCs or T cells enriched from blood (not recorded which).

In DNA, the CDR3 is TGTGCCAGCAGGCGGGGGGGGTACACTGAAGCTTTCTTT. This encodes CASRRGGYTEAFF. The genes are TRBV27 and TRBJ1-1; tentative D call: TRBD1 (5 bases). V lost 6 bases and J lost 3, with 11 bases in between. CDR1 and CDR2 from the germline V gene are MNHEY and SMNVEV (reference sequence). CDR3 length: 13 residues.